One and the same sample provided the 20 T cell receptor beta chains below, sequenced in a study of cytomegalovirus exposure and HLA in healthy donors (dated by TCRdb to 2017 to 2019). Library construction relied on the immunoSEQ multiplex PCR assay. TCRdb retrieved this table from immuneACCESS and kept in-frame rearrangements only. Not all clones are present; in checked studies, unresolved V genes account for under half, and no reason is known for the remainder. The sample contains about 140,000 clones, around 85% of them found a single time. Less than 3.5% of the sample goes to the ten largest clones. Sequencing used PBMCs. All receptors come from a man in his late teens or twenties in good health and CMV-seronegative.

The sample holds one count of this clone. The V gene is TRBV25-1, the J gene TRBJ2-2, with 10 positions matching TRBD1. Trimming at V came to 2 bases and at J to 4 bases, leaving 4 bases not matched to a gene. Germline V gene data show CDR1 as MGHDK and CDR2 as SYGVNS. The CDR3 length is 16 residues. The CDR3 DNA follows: TGTGCCAGCAGTGAACGAGACAGGGGGCCCACCGGGGAGCTGTTTTTT. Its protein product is CASSERDRGPTGELFF.

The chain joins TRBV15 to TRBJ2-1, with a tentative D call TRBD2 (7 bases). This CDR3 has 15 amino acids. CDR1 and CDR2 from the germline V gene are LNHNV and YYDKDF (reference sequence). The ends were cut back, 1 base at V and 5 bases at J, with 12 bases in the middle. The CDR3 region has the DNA TGTGCCACCAGCAGAGGCAGGGAGGGGGACAATGAGCAGTTCTTC. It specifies CATSRGREGDNEQFF.

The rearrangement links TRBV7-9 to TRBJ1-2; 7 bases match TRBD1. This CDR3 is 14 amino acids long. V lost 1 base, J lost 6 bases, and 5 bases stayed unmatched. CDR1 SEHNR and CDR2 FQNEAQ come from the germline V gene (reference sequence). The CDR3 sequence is CASSLGQGNDGYTF. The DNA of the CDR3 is TGTGCCAGCAGCTTAGGACAGGGAAACGATGGCTACACCTTC.

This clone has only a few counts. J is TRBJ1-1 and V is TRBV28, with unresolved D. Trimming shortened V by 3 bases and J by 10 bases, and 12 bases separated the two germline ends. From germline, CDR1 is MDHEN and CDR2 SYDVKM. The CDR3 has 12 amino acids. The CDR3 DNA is TGTGCCAGCAGTTTCGTGGTGAGTGGAGCTTTCTTT. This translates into CASSFVVSGAFF. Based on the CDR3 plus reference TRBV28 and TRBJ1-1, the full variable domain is DVKVTQSSRYLVKRTGEKVFLECVQDMDHENMFWYRQDPGLGLRLIYFSYDVKMKEKGDIPEGYSVSREKKERFSLILESASTNQTSMYLCASSFVVSGAFFGQGTRLTVV.

CDR3 amino acids: CASSSRDTANYGYTF. The CDR3, as DNA: TGTGCCAGCAGCTCCCGAGACACCGCTAACTATGGCTACACCTTC. This chain joins TRBV7-2 and TRBJ1-2; D gene uncertain. The V gene lost 4 bases and the J gene lost 0 bases, with 12 bases spanning the gap. Germline CDR1 SGHTA, CDR2 FQGNSA. This CDR3 has 15 residues. Full variable domain (rest looked up from reference TRBV7-2 and TRBJ1-2): GAGVSQSPSNKVTEKGKDVELRCDPISGHTALYWYRQSLGQGLEFLIYFQGNSAPDKSGLPSDRFSAERTGGSVSTLTIQRTQQEDSAVYLCASSSRDTANYGYTFGSGTRLTVV.

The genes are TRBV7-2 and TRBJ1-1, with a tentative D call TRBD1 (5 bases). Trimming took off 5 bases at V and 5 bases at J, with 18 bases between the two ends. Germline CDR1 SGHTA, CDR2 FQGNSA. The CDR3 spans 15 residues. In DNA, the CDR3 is TGTGCCAGCAGCCCCCTGTCAGGGTTTGGTACTGAAGCTTTCTTT. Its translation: CASSPLSGFGTEAFF.

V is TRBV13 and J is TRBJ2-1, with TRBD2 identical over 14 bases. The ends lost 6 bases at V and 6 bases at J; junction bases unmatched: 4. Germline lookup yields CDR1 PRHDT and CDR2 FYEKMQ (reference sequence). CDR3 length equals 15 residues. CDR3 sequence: CASSLGLAGGNEQFF. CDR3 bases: TGTGCCAGCAGTCTAGGACTAGCGGGAGGCAATGAGCAGTTCTTC. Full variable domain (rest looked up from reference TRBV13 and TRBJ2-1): AAGVIQSPRHLIKEKRETATLKCYPIPRHDTVYWYQQGPGQDPQFLISFYEKMQSDKGSIPDRFSAQQFSDYHSELNMSSLELGDSALYFCASSLGLAGGNEQFFGPGTRLTVL.

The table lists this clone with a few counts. CDR3 sequence (DNA): TGTGCCAGCAGTGAATTGGGCGTAAACACCGGGGAGCTGTTTTTT. Encoded protein: CASSELGVNTGELFF. The chain links TRBV25-1 to TRBJ2-2; D unresolved. Between the trimmed V and J ends, which lost 1 base and 2 bases, there was a span of 8 bases. The CDR3 has 15 residues. CDR1 is MGHDK, CDR2 SYGVNS, per germline.

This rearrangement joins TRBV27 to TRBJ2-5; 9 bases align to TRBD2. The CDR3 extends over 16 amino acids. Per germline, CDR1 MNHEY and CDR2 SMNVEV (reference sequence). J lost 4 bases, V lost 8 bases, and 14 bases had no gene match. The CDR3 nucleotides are TGTGCCAGCTCTTCCCTTTGGCGGGGGGGCCTAGAGACCCAGTACTTC. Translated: CASSSLWRGGLETQYF.

The CDR3 reads CASSILRGVGETQYF. CDR3 bases: TGTGCCAGCAGCATCCTCAGGGGGGTGGGAGAGACCCAGTACTTC. This chain links TRBV5-6 with TRBJ2-5; D might be TRBD1 (7 bases). V was cut by 4 bases and J by 4 bases, with 17 bases left in between. The CDR3 is 15 residues long. From germline, CDR1 is SGHDT and CDR2 YYEEEE.

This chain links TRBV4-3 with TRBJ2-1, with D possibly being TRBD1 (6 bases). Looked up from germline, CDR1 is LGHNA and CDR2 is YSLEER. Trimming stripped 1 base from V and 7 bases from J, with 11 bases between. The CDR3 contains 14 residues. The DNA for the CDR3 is TGCGCCAGCAGCCAAGGCGCAGGGGAGAATGAGCAGTTCTTC. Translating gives CASSQGAGENEQFF.

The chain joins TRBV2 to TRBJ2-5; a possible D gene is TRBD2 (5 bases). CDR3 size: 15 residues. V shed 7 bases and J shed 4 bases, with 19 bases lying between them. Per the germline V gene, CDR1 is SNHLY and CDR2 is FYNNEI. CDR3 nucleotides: TGTGCCAGCACCAAGGGCCGGGAAGTCGGAGAGACCCAGTACTTC. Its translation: CASTKGREVGETQYF.

The CDR3 nucleotides read TGTGCCAGCAGTGATCCGGGACTAGCCTACGAGCAGTACTTC. Translating gives CASSDPGLAYEQYF. The V gene is TRBV2, the J gene TRBJ2-7; 8 bases line up with TRBD2. V shed 3 bases and J 2 bases; nucleotides not matched to a gene: 3. Germline V gene data show CDR1 as SNHLY and CDR2 as FYNNEI. The CDR3 is made up of 14 amino acids.

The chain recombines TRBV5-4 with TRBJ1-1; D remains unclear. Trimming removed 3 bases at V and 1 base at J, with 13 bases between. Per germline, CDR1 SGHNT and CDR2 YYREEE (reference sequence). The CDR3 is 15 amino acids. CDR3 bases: TGTGCCAGCAGCTCGATATACAGCGGGAACACTGAAGCTTTCTTT. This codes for CASSSIYSGNTEAFF.

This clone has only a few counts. This CDR3 reads CASSLTTGGIDGYTF. CDR3 nucleotides: TGTGCCAGCTCGCTGACGACAGGGGGCATCGATGGCTACACCTTC. V is TRBV18 and J is TRBJ1-2; 10 bases map to TRBD1. Germline trimming cut 6 bases from V and 6 bases from J; bases unmatched to any gene: 10. The CDR3 loop spans 15 amino acids. CDR1 is KGHSH and CDR2 is LQKENI in the germline V gene.

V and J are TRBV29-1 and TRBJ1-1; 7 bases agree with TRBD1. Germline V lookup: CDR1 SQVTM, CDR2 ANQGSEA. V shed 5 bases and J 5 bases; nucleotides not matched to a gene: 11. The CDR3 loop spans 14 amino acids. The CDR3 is CSVLRPGGKTEAFF. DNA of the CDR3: TGCAGCGTTCTCCGGCCAGGGGGAAAGACTGAAGCTTTCTTT.

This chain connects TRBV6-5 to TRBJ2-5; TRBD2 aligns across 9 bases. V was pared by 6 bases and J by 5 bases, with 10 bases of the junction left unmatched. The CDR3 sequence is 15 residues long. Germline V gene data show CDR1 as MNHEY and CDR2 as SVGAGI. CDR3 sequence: CASSSAAGGGETQYF. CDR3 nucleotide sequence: TGTGCCAGCAGCTCGGCGGCGGGAGGGGGGGAGACCCAGTACTTC.

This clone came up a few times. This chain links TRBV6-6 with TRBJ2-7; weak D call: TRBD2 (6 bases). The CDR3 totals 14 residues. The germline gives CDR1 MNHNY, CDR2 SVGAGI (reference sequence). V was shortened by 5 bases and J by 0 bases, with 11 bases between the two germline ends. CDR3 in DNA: TGTGCCAGCAGTCTAGCGCTAAGCTCCTACGAGCAGTACTTC. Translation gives CASSLALSSYEQYF.

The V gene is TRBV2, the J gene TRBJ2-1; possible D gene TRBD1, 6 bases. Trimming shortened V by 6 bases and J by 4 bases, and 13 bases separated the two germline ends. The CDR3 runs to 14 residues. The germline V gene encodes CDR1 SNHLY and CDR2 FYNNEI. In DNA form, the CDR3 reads TGTGCCAGCAGACACCGGGACATGTACAATGAGCAGTTCTTC. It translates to CASRHRDMYNEQFF.

The CDR3 DNA sequence: TGTGCCAGCAGCTTGGAAGATAGCGGGCCCCCCTACGAGCAGTACTTC. It specifies CASSLEDSGPPYEQYF. The chain uses TRBV5-4 and TRBJ2-7, with 7 bases that match TRBD2. The V gene's germline CDR1 is SGHNT and CDR2 YYREEE (reference sequence). The trim removed 0 bases at V and 2 bases at J, leaving 8 bases unmatched. There are 16 residues in the CDR3.